Reported below is one T cell receptor beta chain. Its cognate antigen has yet to be identified. No base quality values were provided; no much bigger clone lies one nucleotide off. This record comes from a study of T cell responses to AZD1222 COVID-19 vaccine (dated by TCRdb to about 2021). Background on the whole study: TCR sequencing was performed for more than 230 trial participants, of whom some 200 were given two doses of AZD1222 and some 26 were given two doses of MenACWY control vaccine. Trial participants were enrolled into age subgroups of 18-55, 56-69 and 70-plus years, which contained about 160, 30 and 59 TCR-sequenced participants, respectively. Overall study outcomes, separate from this receptor: The 56-69-year group was small, and its depth increase did not reach significance, likely because of low power. Because no samples from the day 14 peak response were available, repertoires could be characterized only after the peak T cell response. Epitopes outside the regions mutated in the B.1.351 and B.1.1.7 variants were reportedly recognized by nearly half of the unique spike-specific TCRs. Spike-specific TCR breadth and depth rose significantly after two AZD1222 doses compared with day 0 and with MenACWY recipients. The whole spike protein was spanned by vaccine-associated CD4 TCRs, and dominant responses were seen in regions 160-218 and 743-854. Participants were mostly white British and included more females than males, and it was suggested by the authors that clonal diversity may have been underestimated. Conclusions about previously exposed vaccinees are limited because only a handful of AZD1222 recipients were SARS-CoV-2 seropositive at baseline.

The CDR3 regions of human TCRbeta chains were analyzed by immunosequencing. In the authors' own workflow: TCRs in the repertoires were matched against a reference library of SARS-CoV-2-specific TCRs that had been generated with the MIRA antigen-specificity platform. Breadth was defined as the fraction of unique TCRs that were SARS-CoV-2-associated. Depth was defined as the fraction of total T cells that were SARS-CoV-2-associated. Each spike-specific TCR was assigned to its reactive spike region and to a CD4 or CD8 class using the MIRA data. Log10-transformed breadth and depth values were compared by one-way ANOVA with Sidak's multiple comparisons tests. TCRdb stores this immuneACCESS table with in-frame sequences only. Part of the clones is absent; in the studies checked, under half of the shortfall reflects unresolved V genes, and no reason is known for the rest. The V and J calls and clone size come from that table; D and trimming were worked out from the DNA. The sample has about 89,000 clones on record, approximately 90% of them singletons. The top ten constitute approximately 5.1% of the sample.

In the paper's terms, the time point label means: about 28 days (+/-7) after the second vaccine dose. Because spike-specific TCR depth and breadth did not differ between the two schedules, AZD1222 recipients who got a second dose at roughly 4 weeks were pooled with those who got a second dose at roughly 12 weeks. Vaccinee samples were obtained from the UK trials COV001 and COV002, which included a single-blind randomized controlled phase 2/3 trial of AZD1222 (ChAdOx1 nCoV-19) in healthy adults. For TCRbeta chain sequencing, PBMC samples were collected from trial participants at day 0 and at day 28 after the second dose. The clonotype was recovered from an adult who received the AZD1222 COVID-19 vaccine. Sample: peripheral blood, taken 28 days after the second AZD1222 dose.

The CDR3 sequence is CASSPNGGQGAEAFF. The DNA is as follows: TGTGCCAGCAGTCCGAACGGGGGACAGGGCGCTGAAGCTTTCTTT. The receptor chain draws on TRBV6-5 and TRBJ1-1; 9 middle bases align to TRBD1. Looking up the germline V gene yields CDR1 MNHEY and CDR2 SVGAGI. From the cysteine up to the phenylalanine, the CDR3 has a length of 15 residues. This entry keeps only the CDR3 DNA: 45 bases, framed from base 1. V is cut back by 5 bases and J by 6 bases, with 10 bases in the junction unmatched.